This paragraph covers one T cell receptor beta chain sequence. TCRdb keeps only in-frame clones here, not all; method: immunoSEQ multiplex PCR. This sample yields a few hundred thousand clones, of which around nine tenths are seen a single time; 5.5% to 8% belongs to the top ten. The entry originates in a study of control samples from healthy donors and cancer patients. Trimming took 5 bases from V and 2 from J, leaving 12 bases between them. Germline V gene sequence: CDR1 MDHEN, CDR2 SYDVKM. The CDR3 contains 14 residues. The TCR was taken from a man aged 35-49 years with head and neck cancer. The sequenced sample was PBMCs. The rearrangement links TRBV28 to TRBJ2-5, with D uncertain. The CDR3 DNA reads TGTGCCAGCAGTCCAGACCGTTATCAAGAGACCCAGTACTTC. Amino acid sequence: CASSPDRYQETQYF. The full variable domain, with the rest looked up from reference TRBV28 and TRBJ2-5, is DVKVTQSSRYLVKRTGEKVFLECVQDMDHENMFWYRQDPGLGLRLIYFSYDVKMKEKGDIPEGYSVSREKKERFSLILESASTNQTSMYLCASSPDRYQETQYFGPGTRLLVL.